This passage covers 30 T cell receptor beta chains from one sample sequenced in a study of blood T cell repertoires in COVID-19. Generated by immunoSEQ multiplex PCR, the TCRdb table keeps only in-frame clones and is missing some. The profile shows a few hundred thousand clones, around nine tenths of them singletons. Sequencing was performed on PBMCs or T cells enriched from blood (not recorded which). These receptors all come from a woman aged 50 to 65 who had recovered from COVID-19.

CDR3 sequence (DNA): TGTGCCACCAGTGACCGGGACAGGGGTATCACAGATACGCAGTATTTT. Translating it yields CATSDRDRGITDTQYF. This chain joins TRBV24-1 and TRBJ2-3; TRBD1 matches 10 bases. This CDR3 has 16 amino acids. Germline CDR1 is KGHDR and CDR2 is SFDVKD. The V segment lost 4 bases and the J segment 2 bases; nucleotides outside the gene matches: 5.

The chain couples TRBV7-9 to TRBJ1-2, with D possibly being TRBD1 (6 bases). Germline CDR1 SEHNR, CDR2 FQNEAQ (reference sequence). This CDR3 is built from 15 residues. Trimming stripped 5 bases from V and 2 bases from J, with 15 bases between. CDR3 DNA sequence: TGTGCCAGCAGCGTAACAGGGTTTAAAAACTATGGCTACACCTTC. Encoded protein: CASSVTGFKNYGYTF.

The chain couples TRBV19 to TRBJ2-5, with a weak D call TRBD1 (6 bases). Per germline, CDR1 LNHDA and CDR2 SQIVND (reference sequence). The CDR3 loop spans 14 amino acids. The V gene lost 3 bases and the J gene lost 5 bases, with 13 bases spanning the gap. CDR3 sequence: CASSMSGGYETQYF. Written as DNA, the CDR3 is TGTGCCAGTAGTATGTCTGGGGGCTACGAGACCCAGTACTTC.

The chain has TRBV10-3 and TRBJ1-3, with a tentative D call TRBD1 (6 bases). This CDR3 is built from 15 residues. The V gene lost 6 bases and the J gene lost 0 bases, with 12 bases spanning the gap. Germline CDR1 ENHRY, CDR2 SYGVKD. CDR3 sequence reads: CAIRPDRFSGNTIYF. CDR3 bases: TGTGCCATCAGGCCGGACAGATTCTCTGGAAACACCATATATTTT.

The chain joins TRBV20-1 to TRBJ1-1; D uncertain. There are 11 residues in the CDR3. The germline V gene encodes CDR1 DFQATT and CDR2 SNEGSKA (reference sequence). Trimming cost V 5 bases and J 3 bases, with 7 bases left between them. CDR3 bases: TGCAGTGCTGCCTATTACACTGAAGCTTTCTTT. It translates to CSAAYYTEAFF.

The chain employs TRBV14 and TRBJ1-1, with a tentative D call TRBD1 (6 bases). The V end lost 0 bases, the J end lost 3 bases, and 8 bases lay between the germline ends. Germline assignment: CDR1 SGHDN and CDR2 FVKESK. The CDR3 extends over 14 amino acids. The CDR3 here is CASSQEQGYTEAFF. CDR3 nucleotides: TGTGCCAGCAGCCAAGAACAGGGCTACACTGAAGCTTTCTTT.

This clone was observed a single time. The V call is TRBV18, the J call TRBJ1-1, with a tentative D call TRBD1 (5 bases). This CDR3 is built from 15 residues. V shed 3 bases and J shed 4 bases, with 15 bases lying between them. The germline V gene encodes CDR1 KGHSH and CDR2 LQKENI. The CDR3 region has the DNA TGTGCCAGCTCACCGCCCGGGGGTGAGGGCACTGAAGCTTTCTTT. Translation gives CASSPPGGEGTEAFF.

The chain combines TRBV5-1 with TRBJ1-2; TRBD1 might be the D (6 bases). Between the trimmed V and J ends, which lost 0 bases and 6 bases, there was a span of 9 bases. CDR1 SGHRS and CDR2 YFSETQ come from the germline V gene. The CDR3 covers 13 residues. The CDR3, as DNA: TGCGCCAGCAGCTTGGGGACAGTCGATGGCTACACCTTC. It yields the protein CASSLGTVDGYTF.

A word on this clone: The sample holds other DNA sequences that translate to the same CDR3. This chain links TRBV29-1 with TRBJ2-1; no clear D gene. The germline CDR1 and CDR2 sequences are SQVTM and ANQGSEA. Trimming removed 4 bases at V and 7 bases at J, with 5 bases between. The CDR3 is made up of 10 amino acids. CDR3 sequence: CSVVGNEQFF. CDR3 coding DNA: TGCAGCGTTGTCGGGAATGAGCAGTTCTTC.

This chain connects TRBV7-9 to TRBJ2-1, with TRBD2 matching 7 bases. Germline CDR1 reads SEHNR; CDR2 reads FQNEAQ (reference sequence). The CDR3 has 15 residues. J gave up 6 bases and V 1 base, and 6 bases lay outside the gene matches. CDR3 protein: CASSLGTPGGNEQFF. CDR3 DNA: TGTGCCAGCAGCTTAGGGACCCCGGGGGGCAATGAGCAGTTCTTC.

The gene calls are TRBV5-4 and TRBJ2-1, with D possibly being TRBD2 (6 bases). Germline values: CDR1 SGHNT, CDR2 YYREEE (reference sequence). The V end was cut by 3 bases, the J end by 0 bases, with 7 bases between. The CDR3 spans 14 residues. CDR3 sequence: CASSSGGSYNEQFF. CDR3 sequence (DNA): TGTGCCAGCAGCTCCGGGGGCTCCTACAATGAGCAGTTCTTC.

The V call is TRBV7-9, the J call TRBJ1-2; 9 bases line up with TRBD1. The junction had 9 bases not matched to a gene; V was cut back by 7 bases and J by 3 bases. The germline V gene encodes CDR1 SEHNR and CDR2 FQNEAQ (reference sequence). The CDR3 is 15 residues long. The CDR3 spells CASNEQGALDYGYTF. The CDR3 coding sequence is TGTGCCAGCAATGAACAGGGGGCCTTGGACTATGGCTACACCTTC.

The chain joins TRBV24-1 to TRBJ1-5; TRBD1 might be the D (6 bases). The CDR3 is 13 residues long. The V and J ends lost 3 bases and 4 bases respectively, with 6 bases between them. Germline assignment: CDR1 KGHDR and CDR2 SFDVKD. The DNA of the CDR3 is TGTGCCACCAGTGATACAGGGAATCAGCCCCAGCATTTT. It yields the protein CATSDTGNQPQHF.

The CDR3, as DNA: TGTGCCAGCCTACCTTTGACAGGGGCCACCTACGAGCAGTACTTC. Translated, it gives CASLPLTGATYEQYF. This chain connects TRBV28 to TRBJ2-7; 8 bases map to TRBD1. The germline CDR1 and CDR2 sequences are MDHEN and SYDVKM. The CDR3 is 15 residues long. V trimming: 8 bases; J trimming: 2 bases; junction bases outside the gene matches: 11.

This rearrangement joins TRBV6-1 to TRBJ1-2; 7 nucleotides match TRBD1. Germline V lookup: CDR1 MNHNS, CDR2 SASEGT. V dropped 0 bases and J dropped 5; count of bases not matched to a gene: 9. The CDR3 contains 16 residues. The CDR3 sequence is CASSEAAGGTVYGYTF. The CDR3 nucleotides read TGTGCCAGCAGTGAAGCCGCGGGAGGGACAGTTTATGGCTACACCTTC.

The chain couples TRBV5-1 to TRBJ2-1; TRBD2 agrees at 11 bases. The V and J ends lost 3 bases and 6 bases, in that order; junction bases with no gene match: 8. The CDR3 is 16 residues long. From germline, CDR1 is SGHRS and CDR2 YFSETQ. CDR3 nucleotide sequence: TGCGCCAGCAGCTCCGGGGTAGCGGGGGGGCCCAATGAGCAGTTCTTC. This translates into CASSSGVAGGPNEQFF.

This chain uses TRBV11-3 with TRBJ1-5; D not resolved. Trimming removed 1 base from V and 2 bases from J, with 6 bases in between. Germline V lookup: CDR1 SGHNT, CDR2 YENEEA. CDR3 length: 14 residues. The CDR3: CASSLVSGNQPQHF. As DNA, the CDR3 is TGTGCCAGCAGCTTAGTCTCAGGCAATCAGCCCCAGCATTTT.

This chain connects TRBV5-4 to TRBJ1-2, with TRBD1 matching 9 bases. The CDR3 extends over 18 amino acids. V lost 5 bases, J lost 4 bases, and 18 bases stayed unmatched. The germline V gene encodes CDR1 SGHNT and CDR2 YYREEE (reference sequence). In nucleotides, the CDR3 is TGTGCCAGCAGTCGACCTCAGACCGGGACAGGGACGGGCTATGGCTACACCTTC. Amino acids: CASSRPQTGTGTGYGYTF.

This chain joins TRBV14 and TRBJ1-6, with D maybe TRBD1 (6 bases). Germline CDR1 reads SGHDN; CDR2 reads FVKESK. Trimming took 1 base from V and 5 from J, leaving 27 bases between them. This CDR3 contains 21 residues. The CDR3 spells CASSQGIFGMGTPTDNSPLHF. The CDR3 DNA follows: TGTGCCAGCAGCCAAGGTATCTTCGGGATGGGGACACCAACTGATAATTCACCCCTCCACTTT.

The chain has TRBV6-1 and TRBJ1-2; no definite D call. V lost 3 bases to trimming and J lost 2 bases, with 10 bases between them. The CDR3 spans 14 residues. Germline V gene data show CDR1 as MNHNS and CDR2 as SASEGT. In DNA form, the CDR3 reads TGTGCCAGCAGTGATGGCCCCATGAACTATGGCTACACCTTC. Translation: CASSDGPMNYGYTF.

There are a few counts of this clone. The chain couples TRBV2 to TRBJ2-7, with TRBD1 matching 9 bases. CDR1 and CDR2 (germline): SNHLY, FYNNEI. The CDR3 loop spans 12 amino acids. V was pared by 6 bases and J by 11 bases, with 8 bases of the junction left unmatched. CDR3: CASSDRDRVKYF. The CDR3 nucleotides are TGTGCCAGCAGCGACAGGGACAGGGTAAAGTACTTC.

The chain recombines TRBV4-1 with TRBJ2-5, with 11 positions matching TRBD2. Per germline, CDR1 MGHRA and CDR2 YSYEKL. The CDR3 runs to 15 residues. The junction had 4 bases not matched to a gene; V was cut back by 2 bases and J by 5 bases. CDR3 bases: TGCGCCAGCAGCCAAATAGCGGGGGGGCAGGAGACCCAGTACTTC. As protein: CASSQIAGGQETQYF.

This sequence joins TRBV4-3 and TRBJ1-1; a weak D match, TRBD1 (5 bases). The CDR3 contains 14 residues. Germline V gene sequence: CDR1 LGHNA, CDR2 YSLEER. The V end lost 4 bases, the J end lost 2 bases, and 11 bases lay between the germline ends. Written as DNA, the CDR3 is TGCGCCAGCAGCCCCGGACAACTCAACACTGAAGCTTTCTTT. Protein: CASSPGQLNTEAFF.

The rearrangement uses TRBV3-1 (or the pseudogene TRBV3-2) and TRBJ2-7; D is uncertain. The V and J ends lost 1 base and 2 bases respectively, with 12 bases between them. Germline assignment: CDR1 LGHDT and CDR2 YNNKEL (reference sequence). The CDR3 spans 15 residues. The CDR3 reads CASSQGQSSAYEQYF. The CDR3 DNA follows: TGTGCCAGCAGCCAAGGGCAGTCCTCAGCCTACGAGCAGTACTTC.

V and J are TRBV9 and TRBJ2-2; weak D call: TRBD2 (6 bases). Germline CDR1 and CDR2: SGDLS and YYNGEE. The V end lost 0 bases, the J end lost 5 bases, and 11 bases lay between the germline ends. CDR3 length: 15 amino acids. The CDR3 DNA sequence: TGTGCCAGCAGCGTAGAGTCGCGGGGTACCGGGGAGCTGTTTTTT. Its protein is CASSVESRGTGELFF. The full variable domain, completed using reference TRBV9 and TRBJ2-2, is DSGVTQTPKHLITATGQRVTLRCSPRSGDLSVYWYQQSLDQGLQFLIQYYNGEERAKGNILERFSAQQFPDLHSELNLSSLELGDSALYFCASSVESRGTGELFFGEGSRLTVL.

The chain recombines TRBV6-5 with TRBJ1-1; TRBD1 might be the D (5 bases). Germline V gene lookup returns CDR1 MNHEY and CDR2 SVGAGI. Trimming took off 1 base at V and 6 bases at J, with 15 bases between the two ends. CDR3 length: 15 residues. The CDR3 loop reads CASSYLGQGTAEAFF. In DNA form, the CDR3 reads TGTGCCAGCAGTTACTTAGGTCAGGGTACCGCTGAAGCTTTCTTT.

The gene calls are TRBV28 and TRBJ1-4; the D is unclear. Trimming cost V 2 bases and J 8 bases, with 12 bases left between them. This CDR3 contains 14 residues. Germline V gives CDR1 MDHEN, CDR2 SYDVKM. The CDR3 region has the DNA TGTGCCAGCAGTTTAGCGGAACTAGGCGAAAAACTGTTTTTT. Translating it yields CASSLAELGEKLFF. Based on the CDR3 plus reference TRBV28 and TRBJ1-4, the full variable domain is DVKVTQSSRYLVKRTGEKVFLECVQDMDHENMFWYRQDPGLGLRLIYFSYDVKMKEKGDIPEGYSVSREKKERFSLILESASTNQTSMYLCASSLAELGEKLFFGSGTQLSVL.

V and J are TRBV28 and TRBJ1-4; D might be TRBD1 (6 bases). Germline lookup yields CDR1 MDHEN and CDR2 SYDVKM. CDR3 length: 17 amino acids. The germline V and J ends were trimmed by 3 bases and 5 bases, with 19 bases remaining between them. CDR3 nucleotide sequence: TGTGCCAGCAGTTTCTCGGGGGGGCGCACCCACAATGAAAAACTGTTTTTT. Protein sequence: CASSFSGGRTHNEKLFF.

The chain joins TRBV2 to TRBJ1-2; D might be TRBD1 (5 bases). Trimming removed 2 bases at V and 7 bases at J, with 14 bases between. The CDR3 has 14 residues. CDR1 is SNHLY, CDR2 FYNNEI, per germline. The CDR3 loop is CASSEIGGSGGYTF. The CDR3 nucleotides are TGTGCCAGCAGTGAAATCGGGGGTTCGGGTGGCTACACCTTC. The full variable domain, in which reference TRBV2 and TRBJ1-2 provide the parts outside the CDR3, is EPEVTQTPSHQVTQMGQEVILRCVPISNHLYFYWYRQILGQKVEFLVSFYNNEISEKSEIFDDQFSVERPDGSNFTLKIRSTKLEDSAMYFCASSEIGGSGGYTFGSGTRLTVV.

The chain links TRBV12-3 or TRBV12-4 to TRBJ1-2; weak D call: TRBD1 (5 bases). The CDR3 totals 13 residues. Trimming took off 6 bases at V and 2 bases at J, with 10 bases between the two ends. Here the CDR3 reads CASSEQVNYGYTF. The CDR3 nucleotides are TGTGCCAGCAGCGAACAGGTGAACTATGGCTACACCTTC.